This T cell receptor beta chain was documented in a study of T cells in Graves' hyperthyroidism and ophthalmopathy. Findings and caveats of the study: Appearing also in blood were most of the thyroid clonotypes expanded above 0.001.

CDR3 length equals 14 residues. CDR1 is MNHNS, CDR2 SASEGT, per germline. Each person with ophthalmopathy scored at least 3 on the Clinical Activity Score, reached NOSPECS grade 4 or higher, and had been ill under 3 months. Exclusion followed for patients with uncontrolled infection, other autoimmune disease, pregnancy or lactation. There were TCR beta CDR3 regions amplified from RNA transcripts. The TCR CDR3 was amplified in a first-round RT-PCR using the HTBI primer set. TCRdb reprocessed the multiplex PCR reads with MiXCR, giving one entry per CDR3 protein. The sample yields 530,000 or so distinct CDR3 sequences, under 20% seen once. This clonotype was seen many times. The antigen is unknown. At one boundary the junction diverges from the germline segment, which might be a read error.

The V gene is TRBV6-1, the J gene TRBJ1-1, with TRBD1 matching over 7 bases. The receptor comes from a woman aged 18-29 years with Graves' ophthalmopathy. The sample consisted of blood. For the CDR3, the DNA is TGTGCCAGCACTGAAGGGACAGAGAACACTGAAGCTTTCTTT. Protein product: CASTEGTENTEAFF.